This T cell receptor (beta chain) was identified in a study of neoadjuvant anti-PD-1 for oral cavity cancer. The protocol was immunoSEQ multiplex PCR, while the TCRdb copy is restricted to in-frame clones and leaves out a portion. Found here are more than 9,000 clones, around 62% of them singletons; the top ten hold around 7.8%. Germline CDR1 reads SGDLS; CDR2 reads YYNGEE. V shed 0 bases and J shed 4 bases, with 4 bases lying between them. This CDR3 spans 13 amino acids. Stated time point: after neoadjuvant nivolumab, at surgical resection. The sequenced sample was tumor tissue, obtained after nivolumab (anti-PD-1) treatment. The chain carries TRBV9 and TRBJ2-2; D gene unclear. The TCR sequence derives from a person aged 35 to 85 with oral cavity squamous cell carcinoma. CDR3 residues: CASSVVRTGELFF. The CDR3, as DNA: TGTGCCAGCAGCGTAGTCCGCACCGGGGAGCTGTTTTTT.